Below are 18 T cell receptor beta chains sequenced from a single sample in a study of T-cell memory formation after mild COVID-19. TCRdb re-derived calls from the 5' RACE reads in MiXCR, one entry per CDR3 protein. The table includes 250,000 to 300,000 distinct CDR3 sequences, over 7% detected once. The sample was PBMCs or a T cell subset sorted from them (not recorded which). All receptors derive from a man between 18 and 29 years old who had mild COVID-19 (a few samples of this study predate the infection). Cell type and time point are not known.

The sample holds many counts of this clonotype. The chain combines TRBV5-5 with TRBJ2-7; D remains ambiguous. The CDR3 has 14 amino acids. V was shortened by 4 bases and J by 7 bases, with 18 bases between the two germline ends. Germline V CDR1 and CDR2: SGHKS, YYEKEE (reference sequence). The CDR3 DNA reads TGTGCCAGCAGCCTAAACGGCCCGAGGAAAGAGCAGTACGTC. Translating gives CASSLNGPRKEQYV.

This clonotype was seen a few times. This sequence joins TRBV6-6 and TRBJ1-2; no definite D call. The CDR3 loop spans 13 amino acids. V was shortened by 5 bases and J by 4 bases, with 11 bases between the two germline ends. CDR1 is MNHNY, CDR2 SVGAGI, per germline (reference sequence). CDR3 in amino acids: CASSREGIYGYTF. The CDR3 coding sequence is TGTGCCAGCAGTAGAGAGGGTATCTATGGCTACACCTTC.

This clonotype was observed a few times. The rearrangement links TRBV4-1 to TRBJ2-7; D is uncertain. Deletions cut 0 bases from V and 7 bases from J, with 19 bases between. Germline loops: CDR1 MGHRA, CDR2 YSYEKL. This CDR3 comprises 16 residues. The CDR3 DNA is TGCGCCAGCAGCCAAGAGATCGGGTCAAGTTACTATGAGCAGTACGTC. Amino acid sequence: CASSQEIGSSYYEQYV.

The rearrangement links TRBV4-2 to TRBJ2-3; D not resolved. CDR3 size: 14 residues. V lost 1 base to trimming and J lost 4 bases, with 9 bases between them. Germline CDR1 LGHNA, CDR2 YNFKEQ. CDR3 in DNA: TGTGCCAGCAGCCAAGGCCCTGGACCAGATACGCAGTATTTT. It yields the protein CASSQGPGPDTQYF.

This rearrangement joins TRBV6-1 to TRBJ1-3; no reliable D call. The V end lost 6 bases, the J end lost 0 bases, and 12 bases lay between the germline ends. The CDR3 length is 15 residues. CDR1 is MNHNS and CDR2 is SASEGT in the germline V gene. As DNA, the CDR3 is TGTGCCAGCAGAAAGCAATCCGGCTCTGGAAACACCATATATTTT. Its protein is CASRKQSGSGNTIYF.

This clonotype was counted between two and nine times. The J gene is TRBJ2-6, the V gene TRBV27; 8 nucleotides align to TRBD2. With V trimmed by 0 bases and J by 0 bases, 4 bases remained unmatched. Germline V gene lookup returns CDR1 MNHEY and CDR2 SMNVEV (reference sequence). This CDR3 is built from 18 residues. CDR3 DNA: TGTGCCAGCAGTTTATCACCGGGGGGGCCCTCTGGGGCCAACGTCCTGACTTTC. Its protein product is CASSLSPGGPSGANVLTF.

At least ten counts were recorded for this clonotype. The chain uses TRBV5-1 and TRBJ2-2; D perhaps matches TRBD1 (6 bases). The length of the CDR3 is 16 residues. Germline CDR1 SGHRS, CDR2 YFSETQ. V was cut by 1 base and J by 1 base, with 11 bases left in between. The CDR3 DNA sequence: TGCGCCAGCAGCTTGTTTGGGACACAGAACACCGGGGAGCTGTTTTTT. This translates into CASSLFGTQNTGELFF.

This clonotype was counted at least ten times. The chain's CDR3 is CSAPMRRDEQFF. In DNA form, the CDR3 reads TGCAGTGCCCCGATGCGGCGAGATGAGCAGTTCTTC. The chain carries TRBV20-1 and TRBJ2-1; D gene ambiguous. This CDR3 contains 12 residues. V dropped 6 bases and J dropped 8 bases, with 14 bases sitting between them. Germline CDR1 DFQATT, CDR2 SNEGSKA (reference sequence).

This clonotype was seen only a few times. This chain connects TRBV6-2 or TRBV6-3 to TRBJ2-5; 9 bases match TRBD2. V dropped 6 bases and J dropped 4; count of bases not matched to a gene: 3. Germline CDR1 MNHEY, CDR2 SVGEGT. CDR3 length: 13 amino acids. The CDR3 nucleotides read TGTGCCAGCAGGACTAGCGGCGCAGAGACCCAGTACTTC. Translating gives CASRTSGAETQYF.

The rearrangement joins TRBV4-2 to TRBJ2-3; maybe TRBD2 (6 bases). V dropped 3 bases and J dropped 0 bases, with 16 bases sitting between them. The germline V gene encodes CDR1 LGHNA and CDR2 YNFKEQ. This CDR3 comprises 17 residues. CDR3 protein: CASSQPTGTPSTDTQYF. In nucleotides, the CDR3 is TGTGCCAGCAGCCAGCCCACCGGGACTCCTAGCACAGATACGCAGTATTTT.

The V and J genes are TRBV9 and TRBJ2-3, with 8 bases lining up with TRBD1. The CDR3 runs 11 residues. The germline gives CDR1 SGDLS, CDR2 YYNGEE. With 3 bases clipped from V and 10 bases from J, the junction kept 1 base outside the gene matches. In nucleotides, the CDR3 is TGTGCCAGCAGCGCGACAGGGGCGCAGTATTTT. Translation gives CASSATGAQYF.

The chain is built from TRBV20-1 and TRBJ2-6; the D gene is possibly TRBD2 (6 bases). The germline V gene encodes CDR1 DFQATT and CDR2 SNEGSKA (reference sequence). CDR3 length equals 15 residues. V lost 0 bases to trimming and J lost 2 bases, with 8 bases between them. The CDR3 DNA sequence: TGCAGTGCTAGAGAGCTAGCGACTGGGGCCAACGTCCTGACTTTC. As protein: CSARELATGANVLTF.

In this sample, this clonotype turned up many times. This chain joins TRBV5-5 and TRBJ1-5; D is unclear. The CDR3 consists of 15 residues. Germline CDR1 is SGHKS and CDR2 is YYEKEE (reference sequence). The V and J ends lost 8 bases and 2 bases respectively, with 17 bases between them. The CDR3 is CASAIELAGNQPQHF. The DNA of the CDR3 is TGTGCCAGTGCCATCGAACTAGCAGGCAATCAGCCCCAGCATTTT.

The chain employs TRBV18 and TRBJ2-7; D gene uncertain. Germline CDR1 reads KGHSH; CDR2 reads LQKENI. The CDR3 runs 13 residues. V was pared by 1 base and J by 8 bases, with 12 bases between. The CDR3 DNA is TGTGCCAGCTCACCACGTGACAAGGAGCAGCAGTACTTC. This codes for CASSPRDKEQQYF.

The gene calls are TRBV10-3 and TRBJ2-3, with 7 positions matching TRBD1. With 8 bases clipped from V and 0 bases from J, the junction kept 5 bases outside the gene matches. From germline, CDR1 is ENHRY and CDR2 SYGVKD. The CDR3 runs 14 residues. CDR3 coding DNA: TGTGCCATCCACCGGGACAGAAGCACAGATACGCAGTATTTT. Translated: CAIHRDRSTDTQYF.

This clonotype has a handful of counts. The chain combines TRBV20-1 with TRBJ2-7; no firm D call. This CDR3 comprises 13 residues. V was cut by 4 bases and J by 2 bases, with 12 bases left in between. CDR1 and CDR2 (germline): DFQATT, SNEGSKA (reference sequence). The CDR3 here is CSATDRLTYEQYV. The CDR3 DNA follows: TGCAGTGCTACGGACCGACTCACCTACGAGCAGTACGTC.

This rearrangement joins TRBV4-3 to TRBJ2-7; 7 nucleotides align to TRBD1. Trimming took 2 bases from V and 1 from J; bases not matched to a gene: 5. The V gene's germline CDR1 is LGHNA and CDR2 YSLEER. This CDR3 spans 15 amino acids. The CDR3 region has the DNA TGCGCCAGCAGCCAATATGGGGGACAGTCCTACGAGCAGTACTTC. Encoded protein: CASSQYGGQSYEQYF.

This clonotype was picked up many times. V and J are TRBV12-3 or TRBV12-4 and TRBJ1-4; 7 bases line up with TRBD1. The V segment lost 4 bases and the J segment 11 bases; nucleotides outside the gene matches: 7. This CDR3 region has 13 residues. This chain's CDR3 is CASSSQGGRKLFF. The CDR3 coding sequence is TGTGCCAGCAGTTCCCAGGGGGGGCGGAAACTGTTTTTT.